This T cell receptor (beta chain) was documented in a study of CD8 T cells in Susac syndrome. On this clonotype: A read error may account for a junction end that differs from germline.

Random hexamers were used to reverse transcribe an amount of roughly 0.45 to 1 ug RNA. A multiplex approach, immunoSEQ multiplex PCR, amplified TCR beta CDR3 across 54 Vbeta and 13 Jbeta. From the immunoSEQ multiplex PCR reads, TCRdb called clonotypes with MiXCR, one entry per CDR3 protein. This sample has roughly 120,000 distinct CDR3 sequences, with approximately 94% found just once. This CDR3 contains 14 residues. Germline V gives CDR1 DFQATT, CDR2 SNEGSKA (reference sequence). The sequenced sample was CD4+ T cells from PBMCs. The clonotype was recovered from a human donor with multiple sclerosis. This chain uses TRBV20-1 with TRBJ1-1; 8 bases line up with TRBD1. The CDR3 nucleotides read TGCAGTGCCAGCCCGGGACAGGTGAACGCTGAAGCTTTCTTT. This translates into CSASPGQVNAEAFF.